Detailed here is one T cell receptor beta chain. This CDR3 has 12 residues. The germline V gene has CDR1 DFQATT and CDR2 SNEGSKA (reference sequence). Trimming left V 5 bases short and J 6 bases short, with 11 bases between. The data are from a study of early T cells in non-severe SARS-CoV-2 infection. TCRdb redid the calling of the 5' RACE reads with MiXCR, one entry per CDR3 protein. The data show around 81,000 distinct CDR3 sequences, 11% to 15% seen once. The chain combines TRBV20-1 with TRBJ1-3; D may be TRBD1 (5 bases). The clonotype comes from an adult who was a healthcare worker with PCR-confirmed SARS-CoV-2 infection or an uninfected control (not recorded which). Sequencing was done on a sample of whole blood. The CDR3 sequence is CSARQGSNTIYF. CDR3 coding DNA: TGCAGTGCTCGCCAGGGTTCAAACACCATATATTTT.